This entry is about one TCR beta chain. Its cognate antigen is unknown. The data originate from a study of blood T cells in healthy people across ages. Germline V gene lookup returns CDR1 LGHDT and CDR2 YNNKEL (reference sequence). This CDR3 has 11 amino acids. V was cut by 8 bases and J by 4 bases, with 8 bases left in between. Points from the study as a whole: Versus aged donors, long-lived donors had higher diversity and more naive CD4+ cells. Age showed a roughly linear inverse relationship with TCR beta diversity per million T cells.

A second PCR, run for roughly 7 to 11 cycles, used a sample-barcoded 5' primer plus a J-beta primer mix. TCRdb reprocessed the 5' RACE reads via MiXCR and lists one record per CDR3 protein. Of fewer than 600,000 distinct CDR3 sequences detected, 25% to 35% appear once; the ten largest clones hold approximately 3.6%. These same data were also listed under a study on T cells of mothers and their children. That source notes: The whole RNA yield was converted to cDNA, around 1.5 ug per 15 ul. It was found that thymic selection shapes TCR recombination output similarly in related and unrelated pairs.

J is TRBJ1-2 and V is TRBV3-1, with D possibly TRBD1 on 5 matching bases. The sample taken for sequencing was blood. This TCR was sampled from a boy between 2 and 10 years old in good health. DNA of the CDR3: TGTGCCAGCGGGGGTCTCTATGGCTACACCTTC. This sequence encodes CASGGLYGYTF.